The next 29 T cell receptor beta chains were all read from a single sample in a study of blood T cell repertoires in COVID-19. Sequencing used immunoSEQ multiplex PCR; TCRdb keeps in-frame clones, though not all of them. The sample has some 45,000 clones; 60% to 80% are singletons. Sample: peripheral blood. Receptors originate from a man between 65 and 79 years old with acute or convalescent COVID-19.

This clone appeared once. As DNA, the CDR3 is TGTGCCAGCAGCCAAAACCGGGACATCGAGAGGAACACTGAAGCTTTCTTT. Protein product: CASSQNRDIERNTEAFF. This chain joins TRBV27 and TRBJ1-1; a possible D gene is TRBD1 (6 bases). Trimming removed 6 bases at V and 1 base at J, with 21 bases between. The CDR3 runs to 17 residues. Germline assignment: CDR1 MNHEY and CDR2 SMNVEV (reference sequence).

The CDR3 nucleotides read TGTGCCAGCAGTTCCGGGATGACTATGAACACTGAAGCTTTCTTT. Its translation: CASSSGMTMNTEAFF. The rearrangement joins TRBV6-2 or TRBV6-3 to TRBJ1-1; D not certain. V lost 4 bases and J lost 0, with 12 bases in between. Germline CDR1 MNHEY, CDR2 SVGEGT. CDR3 size: 15 residues.

The V call is TRBV9, the J call TRBJ2-1; a weak D match, TRBD2 (6 bases). Germline V gene lookup returns CDR1 SGDLS and CDR2 YYNGEE. The length of the CDR3 is 15 residues. The V and J ends lost 3 bases and 4 bases respectively, with 14 bases between them. The CDR3 loop is CASSAGTLVYNEQFF. The CDR3, as DNA: TGTGCCAGCAGCGCCGGGACTCTTGTATACAATGAGCAGTTCTTC.

V gene TRBV7-3 combines with J gene TRBJ1-5; D remains ambiguous. Germline loops: CDR1 SGHTA, CDR2 FQGTGA. The CDR3 has 16 amino acids. Trimming took 4 bases from V and 0 from J, leaving 13 bases between them. DNA of the CDR3: TGTGCCAGCAGCTCTTCAAAGGGAGATAGCAATCAGCCCCAGCATTTT. This encodes CASSSSKGDSNQPQHF.

The CDR3, as DNA: TGCGCCAGCAGTGCAAGTTATCGAGTAAGCGTCCCAGATACGCAGTATTTT. This encodes CASSASYRVSVPDTQYF. The V and J genes are TRBV10-2 and TRBJ2-3; the D is unclear. The CDR3 is 17 amino acids. Germline V gene data show CDR1 as WSHSY and CDR2 as SAAADI. Trimming removed 4 bases from V and 4 bases from J, with 21 bases in between.

This clone was recorded once. This chain uses TRBV7-3 with TRBJ1-2, with D perhaps TRBD1 (6 bases). Germline V lookup: CDR1 SGHTA, CDR2 FQGTGA. The V end lost 0 bases, the J end lost 4 bases, and 9 bases lay between the germline ends. This CDR3 contains 14 residues. The DNA for the CDR3 is TGTGCCAGCAGCTTAACTACAGGGAGCTATGGCTACACCTTC. It translates to CASSLTTGSYGYTF.

The chain is built from TRBV7-3 and TRBJ2-1; 8 bases fit TRBD2. Germline CDR1 is SGHTA and CDR2 is FQGTGA. The ends lost 5 bases at V and 6 bases at J; junction bases unmatched: 12. There are 16 residues in the CDR3. For the CDR3, the DNA is TGTGCCAGCAGCCTACATTCCGGGACTAGTTTCAATGAGCAGTTCTTC. It translates to CASSLHSGTSFNEQFF.

The chain recombines TRBV4-3 with TRBJ2-1, with D uncertain. Looked up from germline, CDR1 is LGHNA and CDR2 is YSLEER. Trimming left V 1 base short and J 3 bases short, with 10 bases between. CDR3 length: 15 amino acids. The CDR3 bases are TGCGCCAGCAGCCAAGTAACAGCCCGCTACAATGAGCAGTTCTTC. Amino acid sequence: CASSQVTARYNEQFF.

This clone showed up just a few times. The V call is TRBV5-1, the J call TRBJ2-1, with 9 bases that match TRBD2. The CDR3 has 16 amino acids. Germline lookup yields CDR1 SGHRS and CDR2 YFSETQ. The J segment lost 2 bases and the V segment lost 3 bases, leaving 6 bases of the junction unmatched. The CDR3 nucleotides read TGCGCCAGCAGCTCCCTTAGCGGGGGCGCCTACAATGAGCAGTTCTTC. It yields the protein CASSSLSGGAYNEQFF.

This clone appeared once. The rearrangement uses TRBV19 and TRBJ1-5; 8 bases are shared with TRBD1. The CDR3 is made up of 14 amino acids. Germline trimming cut 6 bases from V and 8 bases from J; bases unmatched to any gene: 9. Germline CDR1 reads LNHDA; CDR2 reads SQIVND (reference sequence). CDR3 in amino acids: CASSVTGGLEPQHF. In DNA form, the CDR3 reads TGTGCCAGTAGCGTAACAGGGGGATTGGAGCCCCAGCATTTT.

The chain links TRBV6-8 to TRBJ2-1; TRBD2 might be the D (6 bases). CDR3 length: 16 amino acids. Germline-derived CDR1 and CDR2 are MNHGY and SAAAGT. V was shortened by 10 bases and J by 0 bases, with 19 bases between the two germline ends. The CDR3 DNA follows: TGTGCCACCTCCGGAGGGTCCCAGGGCTCCTACAATGAGCAGTTCTTC. Its protein product is CATSGGSQGSYNEQFF.

V usage is TRBV20-1 and J usage is TRBJ1-5; 9 bases line up with TRBD1. The V and J ends lost 3 bases and 6 bases, in that order; junction bases with no gene match: 6. The CDR3 extends over 14 amino acids. CDR1 is DFQATT and CDR2 is SNEGSKA in the germline V gene (reference sequence). The CDR3 protein is CSASHRGLGQPQHF. DNA of the CDR3: TGCAGTGCTAGTCACAGGGGGCTGGGTCAGCCCCAGCATTTT.

The V call is TRBV4-3, the J call TRBJ1-2, with D possibly matching TRBD1 (6 bases). With 8 bases removed from V and 6 bases from J, the gap between germline ends came to 19 bases. Germline V gives CDR1 LGHNA, CDR2 YSLEER. The CDR3 loop spans 14 amino acids. In DNA form, the CDR3 reads TGCGCCAGCTCACGGCAGGGGAAGGTGGATGGCTACACCTTC. Encoded protein: CASSRQGKVDGYTF.

This chain joins TRBV5-5 and TRBJ2-1; TRBD2 matches 8 bases. V was clipped by 4 bases and J by 7 bases; unmatched bases: 10. The germline V gene encodes CDR1 SGHKS and CDR2 YYEKEE (reference sequence). This CDR3 has 15 amino acids. DNA of the CDR3: TGTGCCAGCAGCCCGGATGGACTAGCCGGGAATGAGCAGTTCTTC. It is translated as CASSPDGLAGNEQFF.

The chain couples TRBV11-2 to TRBJ2-7; 7 nucleotides line up with TRBD2. The V segment lost 1 base and the J segment 9 bases; nucleotides outside the gene matches: 12. Germline loops: CDR1 SGHAT, CDR2 FQNNGV. The CDR3 length is 15 residues. CDR3 bases: TGTGCCAGCAGCTTAGGGGGTTCCGGGACTACAGGGCAGTACTTC. It codes for CASSLGGSGTTGQYF.

This clone was counted a few times. The gene calls are TRBV21-1 and TRBJ2-7; the D call in the table, TRBD1, was not verified against the DNA. TRBV21-1 is a documented pseudogene. This CDR3 contains 17 residues. The CDR3 spells CASSKARLQGPTYEQYF. The DNA of the CDR3 is TGTGCCAGCAGCAAAGCTCGCTTACAGGGGCCTACCTACGAGCAGTACTTC.

This clone is a singleton in its sample. The V call is TRBV30, the J call TRBJ2-1; 10 nucleotides align to TRBD2. The junction had 4 bases not matched to a gene; V was cut back by 5 bases and J by 3 bases. The V gene's germline CDR1 is GTSNPN and CDR2 SVGIG (reference sequence). CDR3 size: 14 residues. The CDR3 reads CAWGLAGVYNEQFF. The CDR3 coding sequence is TGTGCCTGGGGGCTAGCGGGGGTCTACAATGAGCAGTTCTTC.

The chain has TRBV24-1 and TRBJ1-5; D not certain. V lost 1 base to trimming and J lost 6 bases, with 9 bases between them. Germline V gives CDR1 KGHDR, CDR2 SFDVKD. The length of the CDR3 is 14 residues. This chain's CDR3 is CATSDFGGFQPQHF. As DNA, the CDR3 is TGTGCCACCAGTGATTTCGGAGGGTTTCAGCCCCAGCATTTT.

This clone has just a few counts. As DNA, the CDR3 is TGTGCCAGCAGCGGCGCCACCTCCCGCCGAGGAGCCCTCCACTTT. Protein product: CASSGATSRRGALHF. This chain joins TRBV7-2 and TRBJ1-6; the D is unclear. Trimming removed 5 bases from V and 14 bases from J, with 22 bases in between. CDR1 is SGHTA and CDR2 is FQGNSA in the germline V gene. This CDR3 comprises 15 residues.

Only a few counts were recorded for this clone. J is TRBJ1-2 and V is TRBV20-1, with 8 bases that match TRBD1. The CDR3 runs to 16 residues. Unmatched junction bases numbered 12, after V lost 6 bases and J lost 0 bases. Germline V gene lookup returns CDR1 DFQATT and CDR2 SNEGSKA (reference sequence). The CDR3 DNA reads TGCAGTGCAAGTCCCGGGACAGGATACTCTAACTATGGCTACACCTTC. Translating it yields CSASPGTGYSNYGYTF.

The chain links TRBV5-1 to TRBJ1-6; D is unresolved. Trimming removed 2 bases from V and 4 bases from J, with 13 bases in between. This CDR3 is built from 16 residues. From germline, CDR1 is SGHRS and CDR2 YFSETQ. The chain's CDR3 is CASSLERIGYNSPLHF. CDR3 nucleotides: TGCGCCAGCAGCTTAGAAAGGATCGGGTATAATTCACCCCTCCACTTT.

The chain has TRBV7-2 and TRBJ2-7, with TRBD1 matching 10 bases. The CDR3 spans 14 residues. The V gene end was trimmed by 4 bases and the J gene end by 2 bases; junction bases not matched to a gene: 2. Germline lookup yields CDR1 SGHTA and CDR2 FQGNSA. The CDR3 loop reads CASSWDRGAYEQYF. The CDR3 DNA sequence: TGTGCCAGCAGCTGGGACAGGGGAGCCTACGAGCAGTACTTC.

The V and J genes are TRBV7-9 and TRBJ1-1; D uncertain. The germline V gene encodes CDR1 SEHNR and CDR2 FQNEAQ (reference sequence). The CDR3 has 12 residues. V dropped 5 bases and J dropped 1 base, with 5 bases sitting between them. The CDR3 spells CASSPSNTEAFF. Written as DNA, the CDR3 is TGTGCCAGCAGCCCTTCGAACACTGAAGCTTTCTTT.

In its sample, this clone was seen once. The chain uses TRBV28 and TRBJ2-7, with D perhaps TRBD2 (5 bases). This CDR3 has 13 residues. Per the germline V gene, CDR1 is MDHEN and CDR2 is SYDVKM. The V end lost 1 base, the J end lost 3 bases, and 7 bases lay between the germline ends. CDR3 loop: CASSLYGNYEQYF. The CDR3 region has the DNA TGTGCCAGCAGTTTATACGGGAACTACGAGCAGTACTTC.

The J gene is TRBJ1-2, the V gene TRBV24-1; D not certain. There are 12 residues in the CDR3. V was pared by 6 bases and J by 3 bases, with 7 bases between. The germline gives CDR1 KGHDR, CDR2 SFDVKD. This CDR3 reads CATSRGDYGYTF. DNA of the CDR3: TGTGCCACCAGTCGGGGAGACTATGGCTACACCTTC.

The V gene is TRBV6-6, the J gene TRBJ1-6; D ambiguous. Per germline, CDR1 MNHNY and CDR2 SVGAGI (reference sequence). CDR3 length: 16 residues. Trimming removed 5 bases from V and 5 bases from J, with 16 bases in between. CDR3 amino acids: CASSTTREVNNSPLHF. The DNA of the CDR3 is TGTGCCAGCAGTACAACAAGGGAGGTTAATAATTCACCCCTCCACTTT.

The chain links TRBV19 to TRBJ1-2; D uncertain. The CDR3 covers 12 residues. Trimming left V 4 bases short and J 13 bases short, with 16 bases between. From germline, CDR1 is LNHDA and CDR2 SQIVND (reference sequence). The CDR3 reads CASSKEGSFSTF. The CDR3, as DNA: TGTGCCAGTAGTAAGGAGGGCAGCTTTTCCACCTTC.

V is TRBV3-1 (or the pseudogene TRBV3-2) and J is TRBJ1-2, with 7 bases identical to TRBD1. CDR3 length: 15 residues. V dropped 2 bases and J dropped 2; count of bases not matched to a gene: 5. Germline lookup yields CDR1 LGHDT and CDR2 YNNKEL (reference sequence). The CDR3 bases are TGTGCCAGCAGCCAATATCCAGGGGGGAACTATGGCTACACCTTC. It encodes CASSQYPGGNYGYTF.

The genes are TRBV5-1 and TRBJ2-6; tentatively, D is TRBD1 (5 bases). V lost 2 bases to trimming and J lost 4 bases, with 13 bases between them. The CDR3 loop spans 16 amino acids. The germline V gene has CDR1 SGHRS and CDR2 YFSETQ. The CDR3 DNA is TGCGCCAGCAGCTTTCTTCCGAACAGGGGGGCCAACGTCCTGACTTTC. The encoded protein is CASSFLPNRGANVLTF.